The sequence of this T cell receptor (beta chain) was determined in a study of blood T cell repertoires in COVID-19. V lost 2 bases to trimming and J lost 5 bases; unmatched junction nucleotides: 7. This CDR3 contains 14 residues. CDR1 GTSNPN and CDR2 SVGIG come from the germline V gene (reference sequence). The repertoire was sequenced with immunoSEQ multiplex PCR; TCRdb's copy has only in-frame clones and lacks some. The sample lists approximately 28,000 clones, 81% occurring once. Sequenced: peripheral blood. The origin of this receptor is a woman aged 60-70 years with acute or convalescent COVID-19. This chain joins TRBV30 and TRBJ2-5, with 8 positions matching TRBD1. The CDR3 protein is CAWSLGQGYETQYF. CDR3 nucleotides: TGTGCCTGGAGTTTAGGACAGGGTTACGAGACCCAGTACTTC.